Presented here are 4 T cell receptor beta chains from one specimen sequenced in a study of cytomegalovirus exposure and HLA in healthy donors. The PCR was carried out with 60 Vbeta primers and 13 Jbeta primers. Sequencing used immunoSEQ multiplex PCR; TCRdb keeps in-frame clones, though not all of them. The sample contains about 120,000 clones, 80% to 85% of which appear only once. Sample: PBMCs. All receptors come from a woman between 40 and 50 years old in good health and CMV-seronegative.

V usage is TRBV11-2 and J usage is TRBJ2-1, with 7 bases lining up with TRBD2. The CDR3 runs 16 residues. Germline V gene lookup returns CDR1 SGHAT and CDR2 FQNNGV. After removal of 3 bases from V and 2 bases from J, the junction contained 7 bases not matched to a gene. CDR3 in DNA: TGTGCCAGCAGCTTTTCCGCTAGCGGAGCCTACAATGAGCAGTTCTTC. As protein: CASSFSASGAYNEQFF.

The rearrangement joins TRBV13 to TRBJ1-2, with D perhaps TRBD1 (6 bases). This CDR3 spans 13 amino acids. Germline values: CDR1 PRHDT, CDR2 FYEKMQ (reference sequence). Trimming took 5 bases from V and 4 from J, leaving 11 bases between them. DNA for the CDR3: TGTGCCAGCAGCCTACAGGGTCCCTATGGCTACACCTTC. The encoded protein is CASSLQGPYGYTF.

The count of this clone is one. This sample includes further DNA sequences coding for the same CDR3. V gene TRBV6-1 combines with J gene TRBJ1-6; the match to TRBD1 covers 8 bases. V shed 6 bases and J 5 bases; nucleotides not matched to a gene: 6. Per the germline V gene, CDR1 is MNHNS and CDR2 is SASEGT. The CDR3 runs 15 residues. CDR3: CASRRPTGDNSPLHF. CDR3 nucleotide sequence: TGTGCCAGCAGGAGACCGACAGGGGATAATTCACCCCTCCACTTT.

The chain carries TRBV7-2 and TRBJ1-5; a possible D gene is TRBD1 (5 bases). The V gene's germline CDR1 is SGHTA and CDR2 FQGNSA. The CDR3 runs to 15 residues. Trimming cost V 5 bases and J 3 bases, with 14 bases left between them. The CDR3: CASSQQGAYNQPQHF. CDR3 nucleotide sequence: TGTGCCAGCAGCCAGCAGGGTGCCTACAATCAGCCCCAGCATTTT.